Listed below are T cell receptor beta chains from one sample, sequenced in a study of T cell responses to AZD1222 COVID-19 vaccine. Repertoires were generated with immunoSEQ multiplex PCR, while TCRdb's copy carries only in-frame clones and drops some. The repertoire has fewer than 150,000 clones, about 85% of them found once; the top ten carry over 5.5%. This specimen consisted of peripheral blood, obtained on day 0 of AZD1222 vaccination. The source of these receptors is an adult in good health. CDR3s include the opening cysteine and the closing phenylalanine or tryptophan. The D gene is left open where the match is weak. A clone size is listed for some rows: how often the clone was seen (once, few, many), or a class if it is expanded.

>-|TRBJ1-2|-|TRBV19
CASSISFQNYGYTF
TGTGCCAGTAGTATCTCTTTCCAGAACTATGGCTACACCTTC
>-|TRBJ1-4|TRBD1|TRBV5-1
CASSPRTGAEKLFF
TGCGCCAGCAGCCCCCGGACAGGAGCTGAAAAACTGTTTTTT
>-|TRBJ1-1|-|TRBV15
CATSREGLNTEAFF
TGTGCCACCAGCAGGGAGGGGCTGAACACTGAAGCTTTCTTT
>-|TRBJ2-7|-|TRBV2
CASRDLVGAPYEQYF
TGTGCCAGCAGGGACTTGGTAGGGGCCCCCTACGAGCAGTACTTC
>-|TRBJ2-1|TRBD2|TRBV16
CASSQGERGGPSSYNEQFF
TGTGCCAGCAGCCAAGGAGAGCGGGGGGGCCCTAGCTCCTACAATGAGCAGTTCTTC
>-|TRBJ2-1|-|TRBV2
CASTDDRYNNEQFF
TGTGCCAGCACCGATGACAGGTACAACAATGAGCAGTTCTTC
>-|TRBJ1-1|-|TRBV5-4
CASRPDKSRISTEAFF
TGTGCCAGCAGACCAGACAAATCTAGGATTTCGACTGAAGCTTTCTTT
>-|TRBJ1-2|TRBD1|TRBV15
CATSSGTGLDYGYTF
TGTGCCACCAGCAGCGGGACAGGGCTCGACTATGGCTACACCTTC
>once|TRBJ1-1|-|TRBV4-1
CASSQVGVYTEAFF
TGCGCCAGCAGCCAAGTCGGCGTGTACACTGAAGCTTTCTTT
>-|TRBJ1-5|-|TRBV6-5
CASSTGGVKDQPQHF
TGTGCCAGCAGTACTGGCGGTGTGAAAGATCAGCCCCAGCATTTT
>-|TRBJ1-5|-|TRBV6-5
CASSPGTYSNQPQHF
TGTGCCAGCAGTCCCGGGACTTATAGCAATCAGCCCCAGCATTTT
>-|TRBJ2-1|TRBD2|TRBV7-2
CASSPRVPAGAEQFF
TGTGCCAGCAGCCCCAGAGTGCCAGCGGGGGCTGAGCAGTTCTTC
>once|TRBJ2-7|-|TRBV3-1/TRBV3-2
CASSALGGSYREQYF
TGTGCCAGCAGCGCGCTGGGGGGCTCCTACCGGGAGCAGTACTTC
>once|TRBJ2-7|TRBD1|TRBV9
CASSPWTGGYEQYF
TGTGCCAGCAGCCCCTGGACAGGGGGATACGAGCAGTACTTC
>few|TRBJ2-3|TRBD2|TRBV28
CASSTGTSGTDTQYF
TGTGCCAGCAGCACCGGGACTAGCGGGACAGATACGCAGTATTTT
>-|TRBJ2-7|-|TRBV7-8
CASSLAPTRNYEQYF
TGTGCCAGCAGCTTAGCCCCGACACGGAACTACGAGCAGTACTTC
>-|TRBJ1-4|TRBD1|TRBV5-1
CASSLEGGSWEKLFF
TGCGCCAGCAGCTTGGAAGGGGGCAGTTGGGAAAAACTGTTTTTT
>-|TRBJ1-4|TRBD1|TRBV19
CASSMGQRMDEKLFF
TGTGCCAGTAGTATGGGACAGAGGATGGATGAAAAACTGTTTTTT
>-|TRBJ1-5|-|TRBV3-1/TRBV3-2
CASSQDGGPNQPQHF
TGTGCCAGCAGCCAAGATGGGGGCCCCAATCAGCCCCAGCATTTT
>-|TRBJ2-7|TRBD1|TRBV7-2
CVSSWRTGVYEQYF
TGTGTCAGCAGTTGGAGGACAGGGGTCTACGAGCAGTACTTC
>once|TRBJ2-7|-|TRBV19
CASSIVGYEQYF
TGTGCCAGTAGTATAGTGGGATACGAGCAGTACTTC
>-|TRBJ2-5|TRBD2|TRBV10-3
CAISQTSGGETQYF
TGTGCCATCAGCCAGACTAGCGGGGGCGAGACCCAGTACTTC
>few|TRBJ1-4|-|TRBV14
CASSLGPGEKLFF
TGTGCCAGCAGCCTCGGACCGGGCGAAAAACTGTTTTTT
>-|TRBJ2-3|TRBD2|TRBV6-6
CASSYAGVRDTQYF
TGTGCCAGCAGTTATGCGGGGGTCAGAGATACGCAGTATTTT
>-|TRBJ2-5|TRBD2|TRBV11-2
CASSLDHVSGGQETQYF
TGTGCCAGCAGCTTAGATCACGTCAGCGGGGGACAAGAGACCCAGTACTTC
>-|TRBJ1-2|-|TRBV15
CATSQDSYGYTF
TGTGCCACCAGCCAGGACAGCTATGGCTACACCTTC
>-|TRBJ1-5|-|TRBV7-9
CASSLDRANQPQHF
TGTGCCAGCAGCTTAGATCGAGCTAATCAGCCCCAGCATTTT